These T cell receptor beta chains were read from a single sample in a study of blood T cell repertoires in COVID-19. Sequencing used immunoSEQ multiplex PCR; TCRdb keeps in-frame clones, though not all of them. This table has 200,000 to 250,000 clones, 80% to 85% appearing once. Input material: PBMCs or T cells enriched from blood (not recorded which). All receptors come from a middle-aged woman who had recovered from COVID-19. CDR3s include the opening cysteine and the closing phenylalanine or tryptophan. Fields, in order: V gene, clone size, D gene, J gene, CDR3 DNA, CDR3 protein. The D gene is left open where the match is weak. Clone size, where shown, is once, few, many, or a class for clones that have expanded.

v_gene: TRBV6-2/TRBV6-3
abundance: few
d_gene: .
j_gene: TRBJ1-1
CDR3nt: TGTGCCAGCAGTTTTCAGGAGAACACTGAAGCTTTCTTT
CDR3aa: CASSFQENTEAFF

v_gene: TRBV18
abundance: .
d_gene: .
j_gene: TRBJ1-2
CDR3nt: TGTGCCAGCTCACGTGGAGCGGGGGTCTATGGCTACACCTTC
CDR3aa: CASSRGAGVYGYTF

v_gene: TRBV4-1
abundance: .
d_gene: TRBD2
j_gene: TRBJ2-3
CDR3nt: TGCGCCAGCAGCCAACCTAGCGGGAGGGCCCTTTTCAGAGATACGCAGTATTTT
CDR3aa: CASSQPSGRALFRDTQYF

v_gene: TRBV7-6
abundance: .
d_gene: .
j_gene: TRBJ2-3
CDR3nt: TGTGCCAGCTCCGGGGTCGCCGGGATCCCAGATACGCAGTATTTT
CDR3aa: CASSGVAGIPDTQYF

v_gene: TRBV9
abundance: .
d_gene: TRBD2
j_gene: TRBJ2-3
CDR3nt: TGTGCCAGCAGCGTGGGGACTAGCGGGAGGAGTCCCACAGATACGCAGTATTTT
CDR3aa: CASSVGTSGRSPTDTQYF

v_gene: TRBV12-3/TRBV12-4
abundance: .
d_gene: TRBD1
j_gene: TRBJ2-2
CDR3nt: TGTGCCACCAGACAGGGCACCGGGGAGCTGTTTTTT
CDR3aa: CATRQGTGELFF

v_gene: TRBV29-1
abundance: .
d_gene: TRBD2
j_gene: TRBJ2-1
CDR3nt: TGCAGCGTTCAGCGGGAGGGAGTTACGGATGAGCAGTTCTTC
CDR3aa: CSVQREGVTDEQFF

v_gene: TRBV7-3
abundance: .
d_gene: .
j_gene: TRBJ1-1
CDR3nt: TGTGCCAGCAGCTTGGGCAGGCCGTACACTGAAGCTTTCTTT
CDR3aa: CASSLGRPYTEAFF

v_gene: TRBV4-3
abundance: .
d_gene: TRBD1
j_gene: TRBJ2-5
CDR3nt: TGCGCCAGCAGCCTGGACAGGGGAATGGGAGAGACCCAGTACTTC
CDR3aa: CASSLDRGMGETQYF

v_gene: TRBV15
abundance: .
d_gene: TRBD2
j_gene: TRBJ2-1
CDR3nt: TGTGCCACCAGCGCGGGACTAGCGGGAAGTGGTGAGCAGTTCTTC
CDR3aa: CATSAGLAGSGEQFF

v_gene: TRBV6-6
abundance: .
d_gene: TRBD1
j_gene: TRBJ1-5
CDR3nt: TGTGCCAGCAGTTATGGTCAGGGGGTCGAGCAGCCCCAGCATTTT
CDR3aa: CASSYGQGVEQPQHF